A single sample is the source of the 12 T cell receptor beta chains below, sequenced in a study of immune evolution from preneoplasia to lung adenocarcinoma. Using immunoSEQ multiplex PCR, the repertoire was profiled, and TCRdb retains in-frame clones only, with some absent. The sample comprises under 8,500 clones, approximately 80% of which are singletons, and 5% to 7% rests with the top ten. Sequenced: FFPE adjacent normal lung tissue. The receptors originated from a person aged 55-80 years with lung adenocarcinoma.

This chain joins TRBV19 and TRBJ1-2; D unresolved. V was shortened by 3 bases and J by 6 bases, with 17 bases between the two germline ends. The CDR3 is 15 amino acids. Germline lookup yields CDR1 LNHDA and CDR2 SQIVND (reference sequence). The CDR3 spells CASSMSPGLSHGYTF. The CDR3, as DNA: TGTGCCAGTAGTATGTCGCCCGGACTCAGCCATGGCTACACCTTC. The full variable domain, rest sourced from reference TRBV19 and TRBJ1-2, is DGGITQSPKYLFRKEGQNVTLSCEQNLNHDAMYWYRQDPGQGLRLIYYSQIVNDFQKGDIAEGYSVSREKKESFPLTVTSAQKNPTAFYLCASSMSPGLSHGYTFGSGTRLTVV.

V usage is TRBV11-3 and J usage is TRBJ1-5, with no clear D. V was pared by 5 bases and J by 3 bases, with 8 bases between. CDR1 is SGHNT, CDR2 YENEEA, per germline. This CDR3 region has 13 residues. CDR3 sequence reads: CASSPQNNQPQHF. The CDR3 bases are TGTGCCAGCAGCCCTCAGAACAATCAGCCCCAGCATTTT.

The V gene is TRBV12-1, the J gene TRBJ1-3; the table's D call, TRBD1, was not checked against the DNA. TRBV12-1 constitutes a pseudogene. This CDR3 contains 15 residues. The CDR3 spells CASSFGSGRGNTIYF. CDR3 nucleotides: TGTGCCAGCAGCTTTGGGTCAGGGCGCGGAAACACCATATATTTT.

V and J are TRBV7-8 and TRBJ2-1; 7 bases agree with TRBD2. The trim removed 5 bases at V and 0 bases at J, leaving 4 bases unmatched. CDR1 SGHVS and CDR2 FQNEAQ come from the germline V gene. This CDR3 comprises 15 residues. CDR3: CASSRSGTSYNEQFF. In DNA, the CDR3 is TGTGCCAGCAGCCGCAGCGGGACCTCCTACAATGAGCAGTTCTTC.

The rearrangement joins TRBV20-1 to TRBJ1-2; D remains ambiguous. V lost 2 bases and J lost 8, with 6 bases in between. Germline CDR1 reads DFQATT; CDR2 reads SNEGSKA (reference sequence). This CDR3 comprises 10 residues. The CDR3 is CSARPVGYTF. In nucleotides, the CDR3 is TGCAGTGCTAGACCAGTCGGCTACACCTTC.

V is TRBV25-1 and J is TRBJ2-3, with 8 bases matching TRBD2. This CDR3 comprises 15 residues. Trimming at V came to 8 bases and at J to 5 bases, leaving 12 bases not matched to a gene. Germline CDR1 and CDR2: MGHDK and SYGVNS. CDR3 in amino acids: CASGRAGGGVDTQYF. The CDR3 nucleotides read TGTGCCAGCGGTCGGGCGGGAGGAGGCGTAGATACGCAGTATTTT.

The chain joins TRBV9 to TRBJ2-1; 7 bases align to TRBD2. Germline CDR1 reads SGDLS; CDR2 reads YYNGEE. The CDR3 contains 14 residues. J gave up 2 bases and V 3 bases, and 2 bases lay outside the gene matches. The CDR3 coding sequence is TGTGCCAGCAGCGGGGGGACTACCTACAATGAGCAGTTCTTC. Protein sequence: CASSGGTTYNEQFF.

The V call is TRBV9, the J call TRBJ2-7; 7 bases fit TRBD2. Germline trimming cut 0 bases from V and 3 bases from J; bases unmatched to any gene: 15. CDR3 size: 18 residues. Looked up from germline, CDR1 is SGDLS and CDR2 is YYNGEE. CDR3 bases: TGTGCCAGCAGCGTAGTGGCGGGGAGGGCGCAGGCTCTCTACGAGCAGTACGTC. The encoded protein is CASSVVAGRAQALYEQYV.

This CDR3 reads CSVLVGDTEAFF. CDR3 coding DNA: TGCAGCGTCCTGGTGGGGGACACTGAAGCTTTCTTT. The rearrangement uses TRBV29-1 and TRBJ1-1, with TRBD1 as a possible D gene (5 bases). CDR3 length: 12 residues. The germline CDR1 and CDR2 sequences are SQVTM and ANQGSEA. Trimming stripped 6 bases from V and 3 bases from J, with 11 bases between.

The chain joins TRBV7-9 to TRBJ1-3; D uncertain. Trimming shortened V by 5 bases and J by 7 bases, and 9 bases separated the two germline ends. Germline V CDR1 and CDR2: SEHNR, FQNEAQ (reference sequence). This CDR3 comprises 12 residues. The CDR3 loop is CASSLLRNTIYF. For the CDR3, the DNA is TGTGCCAGCAGCCTCCTTAGGAACACCATATATTTT. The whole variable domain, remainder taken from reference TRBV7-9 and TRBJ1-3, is DTGVSQNPRHKITKRGQNVTFRCDPISEHNRLYWYRQTLGQGPEFLTYFQNEAQLEKSRLLSDRFSAERPKGSFSTLEIQRTEQGDSAMYLCASSLLRNTIYFGEGSWLTVV.

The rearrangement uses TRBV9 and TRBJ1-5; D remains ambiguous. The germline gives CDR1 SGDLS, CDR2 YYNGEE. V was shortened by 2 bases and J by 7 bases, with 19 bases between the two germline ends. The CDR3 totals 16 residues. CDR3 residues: CASSVVLVEFRQPQHF. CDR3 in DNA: TGTGCCAGCAGCGTTGTACTCGTCGAATTTCGCCAGCCCCAGCATTTT.

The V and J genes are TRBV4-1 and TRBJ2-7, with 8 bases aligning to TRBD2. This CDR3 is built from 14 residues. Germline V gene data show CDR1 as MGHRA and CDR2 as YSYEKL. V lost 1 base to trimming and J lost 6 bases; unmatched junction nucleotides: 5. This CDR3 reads CASSQGTSRGEQYF. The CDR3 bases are TGCGCCAGCAGCCAAGGGACTAGCCGGGGCGAGCAGTACTTC.